This TCR beta chain was sequenced during a study of blood T cell repertoires in COVID-19. TCRdb's copy holds only in-frame clones and misses some; the assay was immunoSEQ multiplex PCR. Among fewer than 500,000 clones listed, around 90% were seen once. The age range of participants was 18 to 89 years, with residence in about 25 US areas. This CDR3 is built from 13 residues. V lost 10 bases, J lost 0 bases, and 4 bases stayed unmatched. Germline V CDR1 and CDR2: ENHRY, SYGVKD. The clonotype comes from a woman between 18 and 30 years old with acute COVID-19. This chain uses TRBV10-3 with TRBJ2-3; 7 bases match TRBD1. Sample: PBMCs or T cells enriched from blood (not recorded which). The CDR3 reads CAKRQGSTDTQYF. The CDR3 bases are TGTGCCAAGCGACAGGGTAGCACAGATACGCAGTATTTT.